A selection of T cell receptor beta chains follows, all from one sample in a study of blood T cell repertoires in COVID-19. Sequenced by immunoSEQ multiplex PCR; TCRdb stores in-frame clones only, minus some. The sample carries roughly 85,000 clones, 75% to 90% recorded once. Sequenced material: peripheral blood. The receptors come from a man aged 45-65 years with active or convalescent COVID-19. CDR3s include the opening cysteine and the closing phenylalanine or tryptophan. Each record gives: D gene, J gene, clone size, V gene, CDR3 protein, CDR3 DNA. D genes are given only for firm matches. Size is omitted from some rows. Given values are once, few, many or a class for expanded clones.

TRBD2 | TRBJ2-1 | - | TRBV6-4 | CASSLGGGAYNEQFF | TGTGCCAGCAGCCTTGGCGGGGGGGCGTACAATGAGCAGTTCTTC
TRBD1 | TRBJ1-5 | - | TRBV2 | CASSGDRGLFSNQPQHF | TGTGCCAGCAGTGGGGACAGGGGTCTATTTAGCAATCAGCCCCAGCATTTT
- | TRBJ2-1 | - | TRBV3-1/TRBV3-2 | CASKPRAGSYNEQFF | TGTGCCAGCAAGCCACGAGCGGGCTCCTACAATGAGCAGTTCTTC
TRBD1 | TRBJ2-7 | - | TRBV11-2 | CASSSTGSGEQYF | TGTGCCAGCAGCTCGACAGGGAGTGGCGAGCAGTACTTC
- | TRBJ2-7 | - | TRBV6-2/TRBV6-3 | CASSPNGAYEQYF | TGTGCCAGCAGCCCCAATGGGGCTTACGAGCAGTACTTC
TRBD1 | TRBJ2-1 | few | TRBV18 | CASSPVEGARNEQFF | TGTGCCAGCTCACCCGTAGAGGGGGCGAGAAATGAGCAGTTCTTC
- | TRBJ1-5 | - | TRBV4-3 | CASSYDGFQPQHF | TGCGCCAGCTCCTATGACGGGTTTCAGCCCCAGCATTTT
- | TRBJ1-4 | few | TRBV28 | CASSPEGANEKLFF | TGTGCCAGCAGCCCTGAGGGGGCTAATGAAAAACTGTTTTTT
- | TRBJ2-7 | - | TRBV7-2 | CASSLAEGSEQYF | TGTGCCAGCAGCTTAGCGGAGGGCTCCGAGCAGTACTTC
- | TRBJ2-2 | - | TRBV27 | CASSLGHGNTGELFF | TGTGCCAGCAGCCTCGGACACGGGAACACCGGGGAGCTGTTTTTT
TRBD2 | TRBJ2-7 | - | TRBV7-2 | CASGRVAGGNEQYF | TGTGCCAGCGGCCGGGTAGCGGGGGGGAACGAGCAGTACTTC
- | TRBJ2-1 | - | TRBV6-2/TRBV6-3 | CASSYPKSNEQFF | TGTGCCAGCAGTTACCCGAAGAGCAATGAGCAGTTCTTC
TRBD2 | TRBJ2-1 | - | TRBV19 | CASSITGLAGGYNEQFF | TGTGCCAGTAGTATAACGGGACTAGCGGGGGGGTATAATGAGCAGTTCTTC
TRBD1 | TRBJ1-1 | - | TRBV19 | CASSIQGAMGTEAFF | TGTGCCAGTAGTATTCAGGGGGCAATGGGAACTGAAGCTTTCTTT
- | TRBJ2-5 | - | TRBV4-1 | CASSQDLGLRGQETQYF | TGCGCCAGCAGCCAAGATTTAGGGCTCCGGGGCCAAGAGACCCAGTACTTC
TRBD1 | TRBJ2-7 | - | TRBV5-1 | CASSRDRSSYEQYF | TGCGCCAGCAGCCGGGACAGGTCATCCTACGAGCAGTACTTC
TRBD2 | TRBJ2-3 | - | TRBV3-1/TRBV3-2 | CASSHDSGTSVTQYF | TGTGCCAGCAGCCACGATAGCGGGACTTCCGTGACGCAGTATTTT
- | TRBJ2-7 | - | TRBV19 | CASSEGGVSYEQYF | TGTGCCAGTAGTGAGGGGGGGGTCTCCTACGAGCAGTACTTC
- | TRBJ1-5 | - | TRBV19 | CASSITSRANQPQHF | TGTGCCAGTAGTATTACGTCCAGGGCCAATCAGCCCCAGCATTTT
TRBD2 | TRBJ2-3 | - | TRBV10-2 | CASSGELAGGTDTQYF | TGCGCCAGCAGTGGGGAACTAGCGGGAGGTACAGATACGCAGTATTTT
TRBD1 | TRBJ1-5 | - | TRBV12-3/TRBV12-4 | CASRPTGSQPQHF | TGTGCCAGCAGACCGACAGGGAGTCAGCCCCAGCATTTT
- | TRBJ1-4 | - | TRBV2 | CASRRLGGLFF | TGTGCCAGCAGGCGCCTCGGGGGACTGTTTTTT
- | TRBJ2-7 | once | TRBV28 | CASTHRIPQAYEQYF | TGTGCCAGCACCCATCGAATTCCACAGGCGTACGAGCAGTACTTC
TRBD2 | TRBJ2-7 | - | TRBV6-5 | CASSYETSNEQYF | TGTGCCAGCAGTTACGAGACTAGCAACGAGCAGTACTTC
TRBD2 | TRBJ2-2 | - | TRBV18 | CASSPRGGPNTGELFF | TGTGCCAGCTCACCACGGGGGGGTCCGAACACCGGGGAGCTGTTTTTT
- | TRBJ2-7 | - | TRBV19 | CASSPRQMDSYEQYF | TGTGCCAGCAGCCCGCGACAGATGGACTCCTACGAGCAGTACTTC
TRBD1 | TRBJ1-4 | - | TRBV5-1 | CASSSTGANEKLFF | TGCGCCAGCAGCTCGACAGGGGCTAATGAAAAACTGTTTTTT